These T cell receptor beta chains were read from a single sample in a study of shared clonotypes between healthy human individuals. Using immunoSEQ multiplex PCR, the repertoire was profiled, and TCRdb retains in-frame clones only, with some absent. The table shows about 990,000 clones, with around 82% occurring only once. Sequencing input: memory CD4+ T cells from PBMCs. The receptors were gathered from a man between 18 and 29 years old in good health. Some clones in this sample may be carry-over from other donors' samples. Both conserved end residues are part of each CDR3. D genes are given only for firm matches. A clone size is listed for some rows: how often the clone was seen (once, few, many), or a class if it is expanded.

v_gene,j_gene,d_gene,abundance,CDR3aa,CDR3nt
TRBV7-3,TRBJ1-4,TRBD1,.,CASSQGQGEKLFF,TGTGCCAGCAGCCAGGGACAGGGTGAAAAACTGTTTTTT
TRBV28,TRBJ2-7,.,.,CASSPWTVTYEQYF,TGTGCCAGCAGTCCCTGGACAGTGACCTACGAGCAGTACTTC
TRBV5-4,TRBJ2-2,TRBD2,.,CASSELAGLAGELFF,TGTGCCAGCAGCGAACTAGCGGGTCTTGCCGGGGAGCTGTTTTTT
TRBV7-3,TRBJ1-2,.,.,CASSLRGGNGHGYTF,TGTGCCAGCAGCTTAAGAGGGGGGAATGGACATGGCTACACCTTC
TRBV5-1,TRBJ2-7,.,.,CASRTGLGNSYEQYF,TGCGCCAGCAGAACGGGTCTGGGCAACTCCTACGAGCAGTACTTC
TRBV28,TRBJ1-5,TRBD1,.,CASTRRDRVDNQPQHF,TGTGCCAGCACCCGCCGGGACAGGGTCGACAATCAGCCCCAGCATTTT
TRBV7-9,TRBJ2-5,TRBD1,.,CASSRGQGQETQYF,TGTGCCAGCAGCCGGGGACAGGGGCAAGAGACCCAGTACTTC
TRBV19,TRBJ1-3,TRBD1,.,CASSIRTGGSSGNTIYF,TGTGCCAGTAGTATCCGGACAGGGGGTTCTTCTGGAAACACCATATATTTT
TRBV28,TRBJ2-7,TRBD1,.,CASKFGDSQYEQYF,TGTGCCAGCAAGTTTGGGGACAGTCAGTACGAGCAGTACTTC
TRBV7-2,TRBJ2-5,.,.,CASSLMEGWTGETQYF,TGTGCCAGCAGCTTAATGGAGGGGTGGACGGGGGAGACCCAGTACTTC
TRBV5-1,TRBJ2-5,TRBD1,.,CASSLGTGGRKTQYF,TGCGCCAGCAGCTTGGGGACAGGGGGCAGGAAGACCCAGTACTTC
TRBV6-1,TRBJ2-1,TRBD2,few,CASSESGGSYNEQFF,TGTGCCAGCAGTGAAAGCGGGGGCTCCTACAATGAGCAGTTCTTC
TRBV7-2,TRBJ2-7,TRBD1,once,CASSSGTGYEQYF,TGTGCCAGCAGCTCCGGGACAGGATACGAGCAGTACTTC
TRBV5-8,TRBJ1-2,.,.,CASSFGGYGGYTF,TGTGCCAGCAGTTTCGGGGGTTACGGTGGCTACACCTTC
TRBV19,TRBJ2-2,TRBD1,.,CASRRARGQGYTGELFF,TGTGCCAGTAGGAGGGCCCGTGGACAGGGATACACCGGGGAGCTGTTTTTT
TRBV5-1,TRBJ2-7,.,.,CASSSLGGASSYEQYF,TGCGCCAGCAGCTCTTTAGGCGGGGCCAGCTCCTACGAGCAGTACTTC
TRBV15,TRBJ2-5,.,.,CATSRDVYSMRQETQYF,TGTGCCACCAGCAGAGATGTTTACAGCATGCGCCAAGAGACCCAGTACTTC
TRBV10-1,TRBJ1-1,.,.,CANRDIERTEAFF,TGCGCCAACAGGGATATAGAGCGCACTGAAGCTTTCTTT
TRBV6-5,TRBJ2-7,TRBD1,.,CASTKGQYGYEQYF,TGTGCCAGCACCAAGGGACAGTACGGCTACGAGCAGTACTTC
TRBV28,TRBJ2-5,.,few,CASSVNQETQYF,TGTGCCAGCAGTGTTAACCAGGAGACCCAGTACTTC
TRBV7-6,TRBJ2-3,.,.,CASSTGDTQYF,TGTGCCAGCAGTACTGGAGATACGCAGTATTTT
TRBV5-1,TRBJ2-7,.,.,CASSLTSSYEQYF,TGCGCCAGCAGCTTAACGTCTTCCTACGAGCAGTACTTC
TRBV5-1,TRBJ2-5,.,.,CASSLLDTLYQETQYF,TGCGCCAGCAGCTTGTTGGACACCCTGTACCAAGAGACCCAGTACTTC
TRBV15,TRBJ1-5,.,once,CATSQQNQPQHF,TGTGCCACCAGCCAACAAAATCAGCCCCAGCATTTT
TRBV9,TRBJ2-1,TRBD2,.,CASSVNPSGRDEQFF,TGTGCCAGCAGCGTAAACCCTAGCGGGAGAGATGAGCAGTTCTTC
TRBV28,TRBJ1-2,TRBD1,.,CASSHRTGSGYTF,TGTGCCAGCAGTCACCGGACAGGGAGTGGCTACACCTTC
TRBV27,TRBJ2-7,.,.,CASSFRQAPYEQYF,TGTGCCAGCAGTTTCAGACAGGCCCCCTACGAGCAGTACTTC
TRBV4-2,TRBJ2-3,TRBD2,.,CASSRGVAGVGDTQYF,TGTGCCAGCTCGAGGGGGGTAGCGGGAGTCGGGGATACGCAGTATTTT
TRBV7-7,TRBJ2-5,.,.,CASSLLGDHGETQYF,TGTGCCAGCAGCTTACTCGGGGACCATGGAGAGACCCAGTACTTC
TRBV7-3,TRBJ2-5,TRBD2,.,CASSRTSGHQETQYF,TGTGCCAGCAGCCGGACTAGCGGCCACCAAGAGACCCAGTACTTC
TRBV4-1,TRBJ1-6,.,few,CASSQDPEPTSPLHF,TGCGCCAGCAGCCAAGATCCAGAACCCACTTCACCCCTCCACTTT
TRBV29-1,TRBJ1-5,.,.,CSVQRDSNQPQHF,TGCAGCGTTCAGCGAGATAGCAATCAGCCCCAGCATTTT
TRBV5-1,TRBJ1-1,.,.,CASSLGAVRTEAFF,TGCGCCAGCAGCTTGGGGGCGGTGAGGACTGAAGCTTTCTTT
TRBV6-5,TRBJ2-2,.,.,CASSYSLGGGELFF,TGTGCCAGCAGTTACTCATTGGGGGGCGGGGAGCTGTTTTTT
TRBV7-9,TRBJ2-1,.,.,CASSLFFTLPDEQFF,TGTGCCAGCAGCTTATTTTTTACGCTACCCGATGAGCAGTTCTTC
TRBV27,TRBJ1-2,.,.,CASSGGARLNYGYTF,TGTGCCAGCAGTGGCGGGGCCAGATTAAACTATGGCTACACCTTC
TRBV6-4,TRBJ2-1,TRBD2,.,CASSVKLAGDIEQFF,TGTGCCAGCAGTGTGAAACTAGCGGGAGATATTGAGCAGTTCTTC
TRBV29-1,TRBJ2-7,TRBD2,.,CSVVAGGTYEQYF,TGCAGCGTTGTAGCGGGAGGGACCTACGAGCAGTACTTC
TRBV5-1,TRBJ2-1,TRBD2,once,CASSLLAGSYNEQFF,TGCGCCAGCAGCTTGCTAGCGGGCTCCTACAATGAGCAGTTCTTC
TRBV18,TRBJ2-7,TRBD2,.,CASSPGTSGKGEQYF,TGTGCCAGCTCACCCGGGACTAGCGGGAAAGGCGAGCAGTACTTC
TRBV11-2,TRBJ2-1,.,many,CASSSLNEQFF,TGTGCCAGCAGCTCTTTAAATGAGCAGTTCTTC
TRBV28,TRBJ2-1,.,.,CASKGHNEQFF,TGTGCCAGCAAGGGGCACAATGAGCAGTTCTTC
TRBV6-5,TRBJ2-6,.,.,CASSYSGSGANVLTF,TGTGCCAGCAGTTACTCAGGGTCTGGGGCCAACGTCCTGACTTTC
TRBV4-1,TRBJ1-5,.,.,CASSQDGGLGRSPVGPQHF,TGCGCCAGCAGCCAAGACGGAGGGCTTGGACGGAGCCCCGTGGGGCCCCAGCATTTT
TRBV7-3,TRBJ2-1,.,.,CASGPGVINEQFF,TGTGCCAGCGGGCCGGGAGTAATCAATGAGCAGTTCTTC
TRBV5-1,TRBJ2-2,.,.,CASTKTGNTGELFF,TGCGCCAGCACCAAGACAGGGAACACCGGGGAGCTGTTTTTT
TRBV5-4,TRBJ2-4,.,.,CASSPMGPGLLKNIQYF,TGTGCCAGCAGCCCGATGGGGCCAGGGCTCCTCAAAAACATTCAGTACTTC
TRBV14,TRBJ1-2,.,.,CASSRKGEDSRYGYTF,TGTGCCAGCAGCCGCAAGGGAGAAGACTCACGCTATGGCTACACCTTC
TRBV27,TRBJ2-2,.,.,CASSPRLTGELFF,TGTGCCAGCAGTCCAAGACTGACCGGGGAGCTGTTTTTT
TRBV28,TRBJ1-1,TRBD1,.,CASRPSGQGNTEAFF,TGTGCCAGCAGACCTTCGGGACAGGGGAACACTGAAGCTTTCTTT
TRBV28,TRBJ2-3,TRBD2,.,CASSLAGGSTDTQYF,TGTGCCAGCAGTTTAGCGGGAGGGAGCACAGATACGCAGTATTTT